This entry lists 31 T cell receptor beta chains sequenced from one sample in a study of technical replicates of blood from a handful of donors. Here immunoSEQ multiplex PCR was the method, and the copy in TCRdb shows in-frame clones only, minus some. The data show fewer than 100,000 clones, around 95% seen once. Sequencing used T cells isolated from PBMCs. The origin of the receptors is a human donor in good health.

This clone was seen a handful of times. This chain uses TRBV13 with TRBJ1-6, with D perhaps TRBD1 (6 bases). The CDR3 is made up of 16 amino acids. Trimming pared 4 bases from V and 2 bases from J, leaving 12 bases between. Germline V gene sequence: CDR1 PRHDT, CDR2 FYEKMQ (reference sequence). DNA for the CDR3: TGTGCCAGCAGCTCACAGGGTTCAACCTATAATTCACCCCTCCACTTT. This translates into CASSSQGSTYNSPLHF.

J is TRBJ1-1 and V is TRBV11-2, with D uncertain. Trimming took off 4 bases at V and 5 bases at J, with 11 bases between the two ends. The CDR3 loop spans 13 amino acids. Germline V gives CDR1 SGHAT, CDR2 FQNNGV. CDR3 amino acids: CASSSSRLTEAFF. The CDR3 bases are TGTGCCAGCAGCTCCTCCAGGCTTACTGAAGCTTTCTTT.

V usage is TRBV2 and J usage is TRBJ2-3; the D gene is possibly TRBD2 (5 bases). CDR3 length equals 13 residues. V was trimmed by 4 bases and J by 6 bases, leaving 11 bases between them. Germline-derived CDR1 and CDR2 are SNHLY and FYNNEI. CDR3 bases: TGTGCCAGCAGTGCGGACTCATGGGATACGCAGTATTTT. Encoded protein: CASSADSWDTQYF. Full variable domain (missing parts from reference TRBV2 and TRBJ2-3): EPEVTQTPSHQVTQMGQEVILRCVPISNHLYFYWYRQILGQKVEFLVSFYNNEISEKSEIFDDQFSVERPDGSNFTLKIRSTKLEDSAMYFCASSADSWDTQYFGPGTRLTVL.

The chain combines TRBV25-1 with TRBJ2-1, with 9 bases matching TRBD1. With 1 base clipped from V and 8 bases from J, the junction kept 6 bases outside the gene matches. The CDR3 runs to 15 residues. Germline V CDR1 and CDR2: MGHDK, SYGVNS. The CDR3 bases are TGTGCCAGCAGTGAATCGGGGACAGGGAGGGATGAGCAGTTCTTC. Protein product: CASSESGTGRDEQFF.

The V gene is TRBV5-1, the J gene TRBJ2-2; D is unresolved. The ends were cut back, 4 bases at V and 1 base at J, with 11 bases in the middle. CDR3 size: 15 residues. Germline V gene lookup returns CDR1 SGHRS and CDR2 YFSETQ. Written as DNA, the CDR3 is TGCGCCAGCAGCATCGACGGCGGGAACACCGGGGAGCTGTTTTTT. Translation gives CASSIDGGNTGELFF.

This clone was found once. The chain recombines TRBV15 with TRBJ1-3, with TRBD1 matching 8 bases. V lost 6 bases, J lost 8 bases, and 6 bases stayed unmatched. This CDR3 contains 13 residues. Germline V gene lookup returns CDR1 LNHNV and CDR2 YYDKDF (reference sequence). CDR3 sequence reads: CATSGQGVDTIYF. CDR3 sequence (DNA): TGTGCCACCAGTGGACAGGGCGTAGACACCATATATTTT.

The chain recombines TRBV2 with TRBJ2-1, with D perhaps matching TRBD1 (6 bases). Germline CDR1 SNHLY, CDR2 FYNNEI. The germline V and J ends were trimmed by 3 bases and 0 bases, with 12 bases remaining between them. CDR3 length: 16 amino acids. The CDR3 here is CASSERGTSSYNEQFF. The CDR3 nucleotides read TGTGCCAGCAGTGAGAGGGGGACAAGCTCCTACAATGAGCAGTTCTTC. The entire variable domain, with the rest obtained from reference TRBV2 and TRBJ2-1, is as follows: EPEVTQTPSHQVTQMGQEVILRCVPISNHLYFYWYRQILGQKVEFLVSFYNNEISEKSEIFDDQFSVERPDGSNFTLKIRSTKLEDSAMYFCASSERGTSSYNEQFFGPGTRLTVL.

V and J are TRBV5-4 and TRBJ2-2; 7 nucleotides line up with TRBD1. The V gene end was trimmed by 6 bases and the J gene end by 1 base; junction bases not matched to a gene: 9. CDR3 size: 16 residues. Per germline, CDR1 SGHNT and CDR2 YYREEE (reference sequence). CDR3 residues: CASTTEGGWNTGELFF. The CDR3 region has the DNA TGTGCCAGCACCACTGAAGGGGGCTGGAACACCGGGGAGCTGTTTTTT.

V usage is TRBV18 and J usage is TRBJ1-6; the match to TRBD1 covers 7 bases. The V and J ends lost 8 bases and 10 bases, in that order; junction bases with no gene match: 11. Germline V gene sequence: CDR1 KGHSH, CDR2 LQKENI. The CDR3 runs to 14 residues. The CDR3 protein is CASTPGRGQSPLHF. The DNA for the CDR3 is TGTGCCAGCACGCCAGGCAGGGGACAGTCACCCCTCCACTTT.

The chain joins TRBV2 to TRBJ2-2; TRBD1 agrees at 7 bases. J was trimmed by 6 bases and V by 7 bases; bases with no gene match: 5. The CDR3 has 13 residues. CDR1 and CDR2 (germline): SNHLY, FYNNEI. The CDR3 loop is CASNFRGSGELFF. The CDR3 bases are TGTGCCAGCAACTTCAGGGGGTCCGGGGAGCTGTTTTTT.

This chain connects TRBV2 to TRBJ2-4, with a tentative D call TRBD1 (6 bases). From germline, CDR1 is SNHLY and CDR2 FYNNEI. Trimming removed 6 bases from V and 0 bases from J, with 12 bases in between. The CDR3 is made up of 15 amino acids. The CDR3 sequence is CASSGQLLAKNIQYF. The CDR3 DNA sequence: TGTGCCAGCAGCGGACAGTTACTAGCCAAAAACATTCAGTACTTC.

A single count supports this clone. The rearrangement uses TRBV5-6 and TRBJ1-1, with TRBD1 as a possible D gene (6 bases). Germline assignment: CDR1 SGHDT and CDR2 YYEEEE. V lost 3 bases to trimming and J lost 3 bases, with 12 bases between them. The CDR3 has 14 residues. In DNA, the CDR3 is TGTGCCAGCAGCTGGGACACGGCGGACACTGAAGCTTTCTTT. Its translation is CASSWDTADTEAFF.

The rearrangement joins TRBV29-1 to TRBJ2-1; possible D gene TRBD1, 5 bases. The V end lost 6 bases, the J end lost 4 bases, and 40 bases lay between the germline ends. The CDR3 totals 22 residues. Looked up from germline, CDR1 is SQVTM and CDR2 is ANQGSEA. The CDR3 sequence is CSVESPLFRQLRQSESYNEQFF. The CDR3 nucleotides are TGCAGCGTCGAATCACCGTTATTTCGACAGCTGAGGCAGTCAGAGAGTTACAATGAGCAGTTCTTC.

The V gene is TRBV6-6, the J gene TRBJ1-2, with 10 nucleotides matching TRBD1. Germline V gives CDR1 MNHNY, CDR2 SVGAGI (reference sequence). The V gene end was trimmed by 8 bases and the J gene end by 0 bases; junction bases not matched to a gene: 0. The CDR3 length is 13 residues. The CDR3 DNA is TGTGCCAGCGACAGGGGGCCTAACTATGGCTACACCTTC. This encodes CASDRGPNYGYTF.

The V and J genes are TRBV19 and TRBJ1-5; 7 bases are shared with TRBD1. Germline V gene sequence: CDR1 LNHDA, CDR2 SQIVND (reference sequence). This CDR3 region has 15 residues. V lost 7 bases and J lost 1; bases outside the gene matches: 7. CDR3 loop: CASTRDRLSNQPQHF. The DNA of the CDR3 is TGTGCCAGTACCCGGGACAGATTAAGCAATCAGCCCCAGCATTTT.

The V and J genes are TRBV6-6 and TRBJ2-5, with 11 bases lining up with TRBD1. CDR1 and CDR2 from the germline V gene are MNHNY and SVGAGI (reference sequence). CDR3 size: 15 residues. V lost 4 bases, J lost 3 bases, and 4 bases stayed unmatched. DNA for the CDR3: TGTGCCAGCAGTTCCGGGACAGGGGGGGAAGAGACCCAGTACTTC. Translation gives CASSSGTGGEETQYF.

The genes are TRBV15 and TRBJ1-6, with D perhaps matching TRBD1 (6 bases). Between the trimmed V and J ends, which lost 1 base and 3 bases, there was a span of 10 bases. Germline V gene sequence: CDR1 LNHNV, CDR2 YYDKDF (reference sequence). This CDR3 region has 16 residues. CDR3 sequence (DNA): TGTGCCACCAGCAGAGTGGGACAACTCTATAATTCACCCCTCCACTTT. Its protein product is CATSRVGQLYNSPLHF.

The V call is TRBV6-1, the J call TRBJ2-7, with TRBD2 as a possible D gene (5 bases). The V gene's germline CDR1 is MNHNS and CDR2 SASEGT. Trimming removed 10 bases at V and 0 bases at J, with 19 bases between. The CDR3 totals 15 residues. CDR3 sequence reads: CATKEVISDSYEQYF. DNA for the CDR3: TGTGCCACCAAGGAGGTTATTAGCGACTCCTACGAGCAGTACTTC.

V and J are TRBV27 and TRBJ1-1, with 10 bases identical to TRBD1. The V gene's germline CDR1 is MNHEY and CDR2 SMNVEV (reference sequence). J was trimmed by 0 bases and V by 5 bases; bases with no gene match: 9. The CDR3 has 17 amino acids. The CDR3: CASSPSRDRGLNTEAFF. DNA of the CDR3: TGTGCCAGCAGTCCCTCCCGGGACAGGGGCTTGAACACTGAAGCTTTCTTT.

The chain has TRBV19 and TRBJ2-7; 10 nucleotides align to TRBD1. Trimming removed 3 bases from V and 7 bases from J; junction bases left unmatched: 12. The CDR3 length is 16 residues. Germline CDR1 LNHDA, CDR2 SQIVND (reference sequence). The CDR3 sequence: CASSMTPGQGLGEQYF. CDR3 in DNA: TGTGCCAGTAGTATGACCCCGGGACAGGGGCTAGGTGAGCAGTACTTC.

CDR3 in DNA: TGCAGCGCAGCGTCCACCCAGGGGGCAGCCCAAAAGGGCTCCTACGAGCAGTACTTC. Translated, it gives CSAASTQGAAQKGSYEQYF. The chain is built from TRBV29-1 and TRBJ2-7, with 8 bases that match TRBD1. The CDR3 extends over 19 amino acids. The germline V gene has CDR1 SQVTM and CDR2 ANQGSEA. The trim removed 7 bases at V and 0 bases at J, leaving 23 bases unmatched.

V usage is TRBV30 and J usage is TRBJ2-7; no firm D call. This CDR3 spans 13 amino acids. The V gene lost 3 bases and the J gene lost 6 bases, with 15 bases spanning the gap. Looked up from germline, CDR1 is GTSNPN and CDR2 is SVGIG (reference sequence). The CDR3 DNA sequence: TGTGCCTGGAGCGTGCTTTACGCCGGCGAGCAGTACTTC. It specifies CAWSVLYAGEQYF.

The chain recombines TRBV28 with TRBJ2-5; tentative D call: TRBD2 (6 bases). CDR1 is MDHEN, CDR2 SYDVKM, per germline. The germline V and J ends were trimmed by 4 bases and 5 bases, with 17 bases remaining between them. This CDR3 is built from 15 residues. This CDR3 is CASSYGTLEGETQYF. The CDR3 DNA is TGTGCCAGCAGTTACGGGACTTTAGAAGGGGAGACCCAGTACTTC.

This chain connects TRBV7-9 to TRBJ1-2; no firm D call. The CDR3 runs 13 residues. Germline V gene lookup returns CDR1 SEHNR and CDR2 FQNEAQ (reference sequence). V was shortened by 3 bases and J by 8 bases, with 13 bases between the two germline ends. The chain's CDR3 is CASSFMGESGYTF. The CDR3 DNA is TGTGCCAGCAGCTTTATGGGAGAGTCCGGCTACACCTTC. Full variable domain (remainder filled in from reference TRBV7-9 and TRBJ1-2): DTGVSQNPRHKITKRGQNVTFRCDPISEHNRLYWYRQTLGQGPEFLTYFQNEAQLEKSRLLSDRFSAERPKGSFSTLEIQRTEQGDSAMYLCASSFMGESGYTFGSGTRLTVV.

This clone was counted a few times. This chain links TRBV11-2 with TRBJ1-1, with unresolved D. The CDR3 is 15 amino acids. Trimming removed 3 bases from V and 6 bases from J, with 17 bases in between. The germline gives CDR1 SGHAT, CDR2 FQNNGV. CDR3 sequence reads: CASSFSPFGRAEAFF. In DNA, the CDR3 is TGTGCCAGCAGCTTTTCTCCCTTCGGGAGGGCTGAAGCTTTCTTT. The variable domain in full, with the rest retrieved from reference TRBV11-2 and TRBJ1-1, is EAGVAQSPRYKIIEKRQSVAFWCNPISGHATLYWYQQILGQGPKLLIQFQNNGVVDDSQLPKDRFSAERLKGVDSTLKIQPAKLEDSAVYLCASSFSPFGRAEAFFGQGTRLTVV.

Only a few counts were recorded for this clone. This chain links TRBV19 with TRBJ1-4; maybe TRBD1 (6 bases). Germline CDR1 reads LNHDA; CDR2 reads SQIVND (reference sequence). The CDR3 is 13 residues long. Trimming removed 7 bases at V and 8 bases at J, with 14 bases between. This CDR3 is CASKAGEWEKLFF. CDR3 in DNA: TGTGCCAGTAAGGCAGGGGAGTGGGAAAAACTGTTTTTT.

This chain joins TRBV18 and TRBJ2-2, with D tentatively TRBD1 (6 bases). This CDR3 is 15 amino acids long. Germline V gene lookup returns CDR1 KGHSH and CDR2 LQKENI. The V end was cut by 4 bases, the J end by 6 bases, with 15 bases between. The CDR3 is CASSRMTGSSGELFF. CDR3 sequence (DNA): TGTGCCAGCTCACGGATGACAGGATCCTCCGGGGAGCTGTTTTTT.

V usage is TRBV27 and J usage is TRBJ2-1; 8 bases align to TRBD2. J lost 7 bases, V lost 6 bases, and 2 bases had no gene match. This CDR3 is 12 amino acids long. Germline values: CDR1 MNHEY, CDR2 SMNVEV (reference sequence). The CDR3 here is CASRASGNEQFF. In DNA, the CDR3 is TGTGCCAGCAGAGCTAGCGGGAATGAGCAGTTCTTC.

The chain joins TRBV5-1 to TRBJ1-4, with D perhaps TRBD1 (5 bases). The CDR3 runs 11 residues. Between the trimmed V and J ends, which lost 9 bases and 8 bases, there was a span of 11 bases. Looked up from germline, CDR1 is SGHRS and CDR2 is YFSETQ. CDR3 residues: CATGGGEKLFF. The CDR3 nucleotides read TGCGCCACGGGGGGAGGAGAAAAACTGTTTTTT.

This sequence joins TRBV6-5 and TRBJ1-1; D ambiguous. Germline V CDR1 and CDR2: MNHEY, SVGAGI. This CDR3 is 13 amino acids long. V dropped 8 bases and J dropped 0 bases, with 10 bases sitting between them. The CDR3 sequence: CASGRGMNTEAFF. CDR3 nucleotides: TGTGCCAGCGGCCGGGGAATGAACACTGAAGCTTTCTTT.

This clone was recorded only once. The chain has TRBV4-1 and TRBJ1-1; tentative D call: TRBD1 (6 bases). CDR1 is MGHRA and CDR2 is YSYEKL in the germline V gene. Trimming stripped 3 bases from V and 6 bases from J, with 17 bases between. The CDR3 loop spans 15 amino acids. The CDR3 region has the DNA TGCGCCAGCAGCCACCCGGAACAGGGAATTGCTGAAGCTTTCTTT. This sequence encodes CASSHPEQGIAEAFF.